This T cell receptor (beta chain) is drawn from a study of identical twins. Broader study findings: The study found excess low generation probability among twin-shared out-of-frame alpha sequences.

Unique molecular identifiers were present on the cDNA, which also gained a universal primer site by template switching. In TCRdb, the 5' RACE reads were re-called with MiXCR into one record per CDR3 protein. The profile shows about 290,000 distinct CDR3 sequences, roughly 9.8% of them singletons. Turning to this clonotype: The antigen remains unidentified.

CDR3 length equals 16 residues. With V trimmed by 0 bases and J by 5 bases, 5 bases remained unmatched. Germline V gene data show CDR1 as ENHRY and CDR2 as SYGVKD. These sequences were also reported in another study, on yellow fever vaccine responses in identical twins.

The receptor was derived from a woman younger than 30 in good health. Sequencing was carried out using CD8+ T cells sorted from blood. The chain recombines TRBV10-3 with TRBJ2-3, with 10 bases fitting TRBD2. CDR3 residues: CAISESTSGDLDTQYF. The CDR3 DNA reads TGTGCCATCAGTGAGTCTACTAGCGGGGACCTAGATACGCAGTATTTT.